The sequence of this TCR beta chain was determined in a study of human T cells and chemical hapten exposure. Background on the study: Per-sample variation in TCR yield stemmed mainly from small pooled library volume differences. Broader study findings: TCRs above 1 in 1000 frequency stayed constant with DPC sensitization.

Unique molecular identifiers were attached to individual cDNA molecules within the library. Original processing notes: Sampled TCR counts reached a median of approximately 94,000 per sample, with values ranging from roughly 20,000 to 700,000. TCRdb re-called the 5' RACE reads through MiXCR, storing one row per CDR3 protein. TCRdb, not the original authors, processed these V and J calls. The table has tens of thousands of distinct CDR3 sequences, about a sixth seen once. For this clonotype: The antigen remains unidentified.

From whole blood left unfractionated, total RNA was extracted. The CDR3 is 15 residues long. V trimming: 1 base; J trimming: 4 bases; junction bases outside the gene matches: 5. This TCR came from a female donor in good health. The V and J genes are TRBV12-3 or TRBV12-4 and TRBJ1-2, with 8 bases matching TRBD1. The CDR3 DNA follows: TGTGCCAGCAGTTTAGTCTCAGGGGGCGGCTATGGCTACACCTTC. It encodes CASSLVSGGGYGYTF.